This is a list of T cell receptor beta chains from one sample in a study of shared clonotypes between healthy human individuals. Here immunoSEQ multiplex PCR was the method, and the copy in TCRdb shows in-frame clones only, minus some. The data show under 1,100,000 clones, about 74% seen once. Specimen: memory CD4+ T cells sorted from blood. These receptors came from a man aged 18 to 30 in good health. Each CDR3 is given with its conserved first and last residue. Fields, in order: D gene, clone size, J gene, V gene, CDR3 protein, CDR3 DNA. D genes are given only for firm matches. Where a row states a size, it is once, few, many or the class of an expanded clone; other rows omit it.

-	-	TRBJ2-7	TRBV11-3	CASSYSGLPYEQYF	TGTGCCAGCAGCTACTCAGGACTGCCCTACGAGCAGTACTTC
-	once	TRBJ2-7	TRBV25-1	CASSAQGYEQYF	TGTGCCAGCAGTGCTCAGGGCTACGAGCAGTACTTC
-	-	TRBJ1-5	TRBV2	CASAGAYNQPQHF	TGTGCCAGCGCCGGGGCCTACAATCAGCCCCAGCATTTT
-	few	TRBJ1-1	TRBV11-2	CASSLQGYTEAFF	TGTGCCAGCAGCTTACAGGGTTACACTGAAGCTTTCTTT
-	-	TRBJ1-6	TRBV6-4	CASRDTSRNSPLHF	TGTGCCAGCAGGGACACCAGTCGGAATTCACCCCTCCACTTT
TRBD1	few	TRBJ2-2	TRBV9	CASSSQGALNTGELFF	TGTGCCAGCAGCTCACAGGGGGCTCTGAACACCGGGGAGCTGTTTTTT
TRBD2	-	TRBJ2-2	TRBV5-1	CASSSDGTSMAGELFF	TGCGCCAGCAGCTCGGACGGGACTAGTATGGCCGGGGAGCTGTTTTTT
TRBD1	-	TRBJ1-6	TRBV7-9	CASSAGTANSPLHF	TGTGCCAGCAGCGCAGGGACAGCCAATTCACCCCTCCACTTT
TRBD2	-	TRBJ2-7	TRBV27	CASSFRAGGSYEQYF	TGTGCCAGCAGTTTTAGGGCGGGGGGGTCCTACGAGCAGTACTTC
-	-	TRBJ2-7	TRBV10-3	CAISDGGLDGQYF	TGTGCCATCAGTGATGGGGGGCTAGACGGGCAGTACTTC
-	-	TRBJ2-3	TRBV28	CASRVGGVRDTQYF	TGTGCCAGCAGGGTTGGCGGGGTGAGGGATACGCAGTATTTT
-	few	TRBJ1-5	TRBV2	CASSGDQPQHF	TGTGCCAGCAGTGGCGATCAGCCCCAGCATTTT
-	-	TRBJ1-5	TRBV2	CASSENSLNQPQHF	TGTGCCAGCAGTGAGAACAGCCTCAATCAGCCCCAGCATTTT
-	-	TRBJ2-7	TRBV29-1	CSVGAGAEQYF	TGCAGCGTTGGCGCAGGGGCCGAGCAGTACTTC
TRBD1	once	TRBJ2-2	TRBV11-2	CASSSWTGLLTGELFF	TGTGCCAGCAGCTCCTGGACAGGGCTACTTACCGGGGAGCTGTTTTTT
TRBD2	-	TRBJ2-3	TRBV5-6	CASSWVAGVITDTQYF	TGTGCCAGCAGCTGGGTAGCGGGGGTGATCACAGATACGCAGTATTTT
-	-	TRBJ1-1	TRBV28	CASSLAQGGTEAFF	TGTGCCAGCAGTTTGGCCCAGGGCGGGACTGAAGCTTTCTTT